The 12 T cell receptor beta chains below all came from one sample that was sequenced in a study of somatic mutations in cytotoxic T cells in rheumatoid arthritis. Generated by immunoSEQ multiplex PCR, the TCRdb table keeps only in-frame clones and is missing some. The sample holds 19,000 or so clones, roughly four fifths seen once. Sequencing used CD8+ T cells sorted from blood. The receptors were sampled from a man younger than 30 with rheumatoid arthritis.

V is TRBV6-5 and J is TRBJ2-7; 8 positions match TRBD2. This CDR3 has 16 amino acids. Germline V CDR1 and CDR2: MNHEY, SVGAGI. Trimming at V came to 2 bases and at J to 2 bases, leaving 8 bases not matched to a gene. The DNA for the CDR3 is TGTGCCAGCAGTTACCCGCCGCGGGGGGCAACCTACGAGCAGTACTTC. Protein: CASSYPPRGATYEQYF.

This clone was detected only once. The chain combines TRBV6-6 with TRBJ1-1, with D perhaps TRBD1 (6 bases). V lost 6 bases and J lost 5, with 16 bases in between. This CDR3 is 14 amino acids long. Germline CDR1 is MNHNY and CDR2 is SVGAGI (reference sequence). CDR3 DNA: TGTGCCAGCAGACCGCGGGGGCAGGGTACTGAAGCTTTCTTT. Translated: CASRPRGQGTEAFF.

The chain recombines TRBV28 with TRBJ2-7; TRBD1 agrees at 8 bases. The V gene end was trimmed by 6 bases and the J gene end by 3 bases; junction bases not matched to a gene: 4. From germline, CDR1 is MDHEN and CDR2 SYDVKM. The CDR3 contains 13 residues. As DNA, the CDR3 is TGTGCCAGCAGAGGGACAGGTTTCTACGAGCAGTACTTC. The encoded protein is CASRGTGFYEQYF.

This clone was picked up one time. The germline gene is not matched at one end of the junction; a read error may be the cause. The rearrangement uses TRBV5-8 and TRBJ1-1; D ambiguous. There are 12 residues in the CDR3. CDR1 and CDR2 (germline): SGHTS, YDEGEE. The DNA of the CDR3 is TGTGCCAGCACCTTGAGGAGGACTGAAGCTTTCTTT. Translating gives CASTLRRTEAFF.

The V call is TRBV4-1, the J call TRBJ1-1; D remains ambiguous. The CDR3 runs 15 residues. Germline V lookup: CDR1 MGHRA, CDR2 YSYEKL. Trimming removed 0 bases at V and 0 bases at J, with 8 bases between. CDR3 DNA sequence: TGCGCCAGCAGCCAAGAATCCGGGTTGAACACTGAAGCTTTCTTT. Translated: CASSQESGLNTEAFF.

V usage is TRBV28 and J usage is TRBJ2-7; D possibly uses TRBD1 or TRBD2 (6 bases each). The CDR3 is 17 residues long. V was pared by 1 base and J by 3 bases, with 19 bases between. CDR1 and CDR2 (germline): MDHEN, SYDVKM. The CDR3 region is CASSLSRGQTGYYEQYF. CDR3 DNA: TGTGCCAGCAGTTTATCGCGGGGACAAACAGGGTACTACGAGCAGTACTTC.

The rearrangement uses TRBV7-8 and TRBJ1-2, with D uncertain. This CDR3 region has 15 residues. Germline V gives CDR1 SGHVS, CDR2 FQNEAQ. Trimming stripped 1 base from V and 0 bases from J, with 9 bases between. The CDR3 DNA reads TGTGCCAGCAGCTTAGGCCGGACTCCTAACTATGGCTACACCTTC. Its protein product is CASSLGRTPNYGYTF.

The rearrangement uses TRBV28 and TRBJ2-1; either TRBD1 or TRBD2 may fit D (5 bases each). CDR3 length: 15 amino acids. Trimming left V 6 bases short and J 6 bases short, with 18 bases between. Germline V gene sequence: CDR1 MDHEN, CDR2 SYDVKM. Here the CDR3 DNA reads TGTGCCAGCAGGTGGGGCGTTGGACTCCCCAATGAGCAGTTCTTC. Its protein is CASRWGVGLPNEQFF.

The V and J genes are TRBV6-1 and TRBJ1-3; D is uncertain. Trimming pared 8 bases from V and 5 bases from J, leaving 4 bases between. The CDR3 extends over 10 amino acids. Germline CDR1 is MNHNS and CDR2 is SASEGT. The chain's CDR3 is CASRRNTIYF. Written as DNA, the CDR3 is TGTGCCAGCCGAAGAAACACCATATATTTT.

This chain links TRBV9 with TRBJ2-5; D may correspond to TRBD1 or TRBD2 (5 bases each). The ends were cut back, 4 bases at V and 5 bases at J, with 15 bases in the middle. CDR1 is SGDLS, CDR2 YYNGEE, per germline. There are 14 residues in the CDR3. The CDR3 loop reads CASSPDGARETQYF. The CDR3 region has the DNA TGTGCCAGCAGCCCAGACGGGGCTCGGGAGACCCAGTACTTC. Full variable domain (outside the CDR3, taken from reference TRBV9 and TRBJ2-5): DSGVTQTPKHLITATGQRVTLRCSPRSGDLSVYWYQQSLDQGLQFLIQYYNGEERAKGNILERFSAQQFPDLHSELNLSSLELGDSALYFCASSPDGARETQYFGPGTRLLVL.

CDR3 sequence: CASSPRTGGGGYTF. The DNA of the CDR3 is TGTGCCAGCAGTCCACGGACAGGGGGAGGTGGCTACACCTTC. The chain employs TRBV27 and TRBJ1-2, with 10 bases matching TRBD1. The V segment lost 5 bases and the J segment 7 bases; nucleotides outside the gene matches: 7. The germline gives CDR1 MNHEY, CDR2 SMNVEV (reference sequence). The CDR3 is 14 residues long.

This chain uses TRBV7-9 with TRBJ2-5; the D is unclear. Per germline, CDR1 SEHNR and CDR2 FQNEAQ (reference sequence). The CDR3 runs to 15 residues. The ends were cut back, 1 base at V and 1 base at J, with 10 bases in the middle. The DNA of the CDR3 is TGTGCCAGCAGCTTAGAGGTTGAGCCCCAAGAGACCCAGTACTTC. This translates into CASSLEVEPQETQYF.